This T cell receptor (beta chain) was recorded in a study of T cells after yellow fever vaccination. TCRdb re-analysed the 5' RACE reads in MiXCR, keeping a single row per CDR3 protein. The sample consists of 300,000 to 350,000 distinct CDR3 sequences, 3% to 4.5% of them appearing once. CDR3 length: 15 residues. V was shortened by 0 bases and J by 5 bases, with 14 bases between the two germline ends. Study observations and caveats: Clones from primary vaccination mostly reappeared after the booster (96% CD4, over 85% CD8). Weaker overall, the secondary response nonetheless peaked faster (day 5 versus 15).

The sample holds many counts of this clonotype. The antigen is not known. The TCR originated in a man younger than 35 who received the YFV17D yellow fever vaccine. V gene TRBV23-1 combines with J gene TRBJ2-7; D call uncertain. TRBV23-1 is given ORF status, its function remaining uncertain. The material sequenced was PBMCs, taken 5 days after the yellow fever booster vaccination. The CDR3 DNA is TGCGCCAGCAGTCAATCGTTCGGGCTCGTCCACGAGCAGTACGTC. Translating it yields CASSQSFGLVHEQYV.